This passage covers 22 T cell receptor beta chains from one sample sequenced in a study of T cell responses to AZD1222 COVID-19 vaccine. Assay: immunoSEQ multiplex PCR; the TCRdb copy retains only in-frame clones and omits some. This sample has under 300,000 clones, with 93% found just once. This specimen consisted of peripheral blood, obtained on day 0 of AZD1222 vaccination. The receptors were gathered from an adult in good health.

The J gene is TRBJ1-5, the V gene TRBV2; D not resolved. V was cut by 6 bases and J by 0 bases, with 21 bases left in between. The V gene's germline CDR1 is SNHLY and CDR2 FYNNEI. This CDR3 contains 18 residues. The CDR3 sequence is CASRATGSPLYSNQPQHF. CDR3 DNA: TGTGCCAGCAGAGCGACTGGGTCACCACTTTATAGCAATCAGCCCCAGCATTTT.

This chain uses TRBV9 with TRBJ1-2; tentative D call: TRBD1 (6 bases). Per the germline V gene, CDR1 is SGDLS and CDR2 is YYNGEE. V lost 4 bases, J lost 8 bases, and 15 bases lay in between. This CDR3 has 13 amino acids. The CDR3 nucleotides are TGTGCCAGCAGCTCAGGACAGTCCTTGGGCTACACCTTC. Its protein is CASSSGQSLGYTF.

The chain employs TRBV19 and TRBJ1-2, with no clear D. V was shortened by 6 bases and J by 7 bases, with 18 bases between the two germline ends. The CDR3 covers 14 residues. Germline V gene lookup returns CDR1 LNHDA and CDR2 SQIVND (reference sequence). Here the CDR3 DNA reads TGTGCCAGTAGCGATCCCCTGAACCCTGGTGGCTACACCTTC. Its protein is CASSDPLNPGGYTF. Looking up the rest from reference TRBV19 and TRBJ1-2 gives the full variable domain: DGGITQSPKYLFRKEGQNVTLSCEQNLNHDAMYWYRQDPGQGLRLIYYSQIVNDFQKGDIAEGYSVSREKKESFPLTVTSAQKNPTAFYLCASSDPLNPGGYTFGSGTRLTVV.

V usage is TRBV9 and J usage is TRBJ1-5, with D possibly matching TRBD1 (5 bases). This CDR3 has 15 residues. Trimming left V 4 bases short and J 1 base short, with 12 bases between. CDR1 is SGDLS and CDR2 is YYNGEE in the germline V gene. The CDR3, as DNA: TGTGCCAGCAGCACGGGCGAGGGGAGCAATCAGCCCCAGCATTTT. It codes for CASSTGEGSNQPQHF.

The V and J genes are TRBV28 and TRBJ2-7; D is undetermined. This CDR3 spans 14 amino acids. The germline CDR1 and CDR2 sequences are MDHEN and SYDVKM. V lost 5 bases to trimming and J lost 3 bases, with 14 bases between them. Here the CDR3 DNA reads TGTGCCAGCAGTCCCCCGCTGGGGATCTACGAGCAGTACTTC. Translated, it gives CASSPPLGIYEQYF.

V usage is TRBV2 and J usage is TRBJ1-2; no firm D call. V was shortened by 8 bases and J by 8 bases, with 12 bases between the two germline ends. This CDR3 is built from 11 residues. Per germline, CDR1 SNHLY and CDR2 FYNNEI. The CDR3 protein is CASGRSQGYTF. The CDR3 nucleotides read TGTGCCAGCGGGAGGTCTCAGGGCTACACCTTC.

In this sample, this clone turned up once. The chain employs TRBV3-1 (or the pseudogene TRBV3-2) and TRBJ1-3; D remains unclear. V was clipped by 3 bases and J by 3 bases, with 0 bases between them. CDR1 and CDR2 (germline): LGHDT, YNNKEL (reference sequence). The CDR3 is made up of 11 amino acids. The CDR3 coding sequence is TGTGCCAGCAGCCATGGAAACACCATATATTTT. The encoded protein is CASSHGNTIYF.

The gene calls are TRBV24-1 and TRBJ2-1; the match to TRBD2 covers 13 bases. This CDR3 has 16 amino acids. V shed 2 bases and J 7 bases; nucleotides not matched to a gene: 4. Germline V gene data show CDR1 as KGHDR and CDR2 as SFDVKD. CDR3 sequence (DNA): TGTGCCACCAGTGATTGGACTAGCGGGAGACGGAATGAGCAGTTCTTC. Residues: CATSDWTSGRRNEQFF.

This clone was counted a single time. The rearrangement links TRBV3-1 (or the pseudogene TRBV3-2) to TRBJ1-1, with TRBD1 as a possible D gene (5 bases). Between the trimmed V and J ends, which lost 5 bases and 11 bases, there was a span of 12 bases. Germline V lookup: CDR1 LGHDT, CDR2 YNNKEL (reference sequence). The length of the CDR3 is 11 residues. CDR3 in amino acids: CASSFGRGAFF. In nucleotides, the CDR3 is TGTGCCAGCAGCTTCGGGCGGGGGGCTTTCTTT.

The V and J genes are TRBV5-1 and TRBJ2-3; 11 bases fit TRBD2. CDR1 is SGHRS, CDR2 YFSETQ, per germline. The CDR3 has 15 residues. V was clipped by 6 bases and J by 3 bases; unmatched bases: 6. CDR3 sequence reads: CASTATSGVTDTQYF. CDR3 nucleotide sequence: TGCGCCAGCACTGCGACTAGCGGGGTGACAGATACGCAGTATTTT.

The chain recombines TRBV9 with TRBJ1-4, with 11 bases aligning to TRBD1. Trimming took 1 base from V and 7 from J; bases not matched to a gene: 3. The CDR3 contains 15 residues. Germline CDR1 and CDR2: SGDLS and YYNGEE. This CDR3 reads CASSVTDRGPEKLFF. CDR3 nucleotide sequence: TGTGCCAGCAGCGTAACGGACAGGGGGCCTGAAAAACTGTTTTTT.

The CDR3 nucleotides read TGTGCCAGCAGCCGCCGTCTAGCGGGAGCTTTGGGCACCGGGGAGCTGTTTTTT. This encodes CASSRRLAGALGTGELFF. J is TRBJ2-2 and V is TRBV7-8, with 10 bases that match TRBD2. Germline V gives CDR1 SGHVS, CDR2 FQNEAQ. The CDR3 runs 18 residues. V lost 5 bases and J lost 4; bases outside the gene matches: 13.

The chain recombines TRBV11-3 with TRBJ2-6; D not certain. The CDR3 consists of 15 residues. Germline assignment: CDR1 SGHNT and CDR2 YENEEA. V lost 4 bases and J lost 4, with 11 bases in between. DNA for the CDR3: TGTGCCAGCAGCTCCTCCGGTAAAGGGGCCAACGTCCTGACTTTC. As protein: CASSSSGKGANVLTF.

This chain uses TRBV28 with TRBJ1-5; the match to TRBD1 covers 8 bases. Per the germline V gene, CDR1 is MDHEN and CDR2 is SYDVKM. This CDR3 comprises 14 residues. Trimming removed 3 bases from V and 9 bases from J; junction bases left unmatched: 7. The CDR3 DNA reads TGTGCCAGCAGTTTCCAGGGGGCGCGGGCGCCCCAGCATTTT. This translates into CASSFQGARAPQHF.

J is TRBJ1-2 and V is TRBV25-1; TRBD1 matches 8 bases. The CDR3 spans 15 residues. The V gene end was trimmed by 5 bases and the J gene end by 1 base; junction bases not matched to a gene: 6. Germline V gene lookup returns CDR1 MGHDK and CDR2 SYGVNS. CDR3 loop: CASSQTGVLNYGYTF. CDR3 sequence (DNA): TGTGCCAGCAGTCAGACAGGGGTCCTTAACTATGGCTACACCTTC.

The chain employs TRBV15 and TRBJ1-1, with D hard to call. The germline V gene encodes CDR1 LNHNV and CDR2 YYDKDF (reference sequence). The V end lost 0 bases, the J end lost 1 base, and 3 bases lay between the germline ends. The CDR3 loop spans 13 amino acids. CDR3 amino acids: CATSRDRNTEAFF. Here the CDR3 DNA reads TGTGCCACCAGCAGAGACAGGAACACTGAAGCTTTCTTT.

The J gene is TRBJ2-2, the V gene TRBV24-1, with 8 bases fitting TRBD1. The ends lost 5 bases at V and 6 bases at J; junction bases unmatched: 4. This CDR3 has 14 residues. From germline, CDR1 is KGHDR and CDR2 SFDVKD. In DNA form, the CDR3 reads TGTGCCACCAGTGCCCGGACAGGGTCCGGGGAGCTGTTTTTT. Its protein product is CATSARTGSGELFF.

The chain links TRBV6-5 to TRBJ1-3; D not certain. This CDR3 has 14 residues. Germline CDR1 MNHEY, CDR2 SVGAGI. V lost 6 bases and J 3 bases, leaving 12 bases between the germline ends. The CDR3 coding sequence is TGTGCCAGCAGCCTCAGAGAAATTGGAAACACCATATATTTT. Its protein product is CASSLREIGNTIYF.

The V gene is TRBV5-5, the J gene TRBJ2-1; D tentatively reads TRBD1 or TRBD2 (6 bases each). CDR1 is SGHKS and CDR2 is YYEKEE in the germline V gene (reference sequence). V was cut by 3 bases and J by 9 bases, with 22 bases left in between. The length of the CDR3 is 16 residues. CDR3 sequence (DNA): TGTGCCAGCAGCTCCACCCCCTTCTTCAGGGGAGGTGAGCAGTTCTTC. This sequence encodes CASSSTPFFRGGEQFF.

The chain couples TRBV3-1 (or the pseudogene TRBV3-2) to TRBJ1-2, with D unclear. CDR3 length: 14 amino acids. Trimming stripped 5 bases from V and 7 bases from J, with 17 bases between. Germline-derived CDR1 and CDR2 are LGHDT and YNNKEL (reference sequence). CDR3 sequence reads: CASSDAGSWFGYTF. Written as DNA, the CDR3 is TGTGCCAGCAGCGACGCGGGAAGTTGGTTTGGCTACACCTTC.

The chain joins TRBV6-4 to TRBJ1-6; weak D call: TRBD1 (6 bases). The germline gives CDR1 MRHNA, CDR2 SNTAGT. This CDR3 contains 14 residues. V was shortened by 6 bases and J by 9 bases, with 15 bases between the two germline ends. CDR3 residues: CASSPTGWGSPLHF. The CDR3 bases are TGTGCCAGCAGCCCGACAGGATGGGGTTCACCCCTCCACTTT.

This sequence joins TRBV7-2 and TRBJ2-7; TRBD1 matches at 9 bases. In germline, CDR1 is SGHTA, CDR2 FQGNSA. V lost 6 bases, J lost 3 bases, and 6 bases stayed unmatched. The CDR3 runs 14 residues. CDR3 protein: CASRQGQGLYEQYF. DNA of the CDR3: TGTGCCAGCAGACAGGGACAGGGCCTCTACGAGCAGTACTTC.